In this sample, the clone carrying this TCR beta chain turned up a few times. This entry belongs to a study of human T cells and chemical hapten exposure. Using its own MiXCR run on the RACE reads, TCRdb lists one record per CDR3 protein. This table has 180,000 or so distinct CDR3 sequences, about 31% appearing once. Time point described: pre-sensitization, week 0. Treatment specified: therapeutic diphenylcyclopropenone sensitization with weekly scalp DPC. The CDR3 consists of 15 residues. Trimming left V 0 bases short and J 1 base short, with 10 bases between. The germline V gene encodes CDR1 SGDLS and CDR2 YYNGEE.

This receptor was identified in a woman aged 25 to 39 with alopecia areata. Some clones in this sample may be carry-over from other donors' samples. Source: whole blood, taken in connection with sensitization to the hapten diphenylcyclopropenone (DPC). V usage is TRBV9 and J usage is TRBJ1-1; D gene unclear. DNA of the CDR3: TGTGCCAGCAGCGTAGTACCACGGCCGAACACTGAAGCTTTCTTT. Translation: CASSVVPRPNTEAFF.